These 30 T cell receptor beta chains originate from one sample sequenced in a study of early T cells in non-severe SARS-CoV-2 infection. TCRdb itself ran the 5' RACE reads through MiXCR, one entry per CDR3 protein. The sample carries about 52,000 distinct CDR3 sequences, approximately 9.9% recorded once. The sequenced sample was whole blood. The receptors here all came from an adult who was a healthcare worker with PCR-confirmed SARS-CoV-2 infection or an uninfected control (not recorded which).

The V call is TRBV12-3 or TRBV12-4, the J call TRBJ2-1, with 7 bases aligning to TRBD1. The CDR3 runs to 14 residues. The V and J ends lost 8 bases and 9 bases, in that order; junction bases with no gene match: 13. CDR3 region: CASRTWQGVREQFF. In DNA form, the CDR3 reads TGTGCCAGCCGAACGTGGCAGGGGGTTCGTGAGCAGTTCTTC.

In its sample, this clonotype was seen a few times. CDR3 residues: CAWSVSPGEKLFF. The CDR3 nucleotides are TGTGCCTGGAGTGTAAGCCCCGGCGAAAAACTGTTTTTT. The chain employs TRBV30 and TRBJ1-4; D unclear. The germline CDR1 and CDR2 sequences are GTSNPN and SVGIG (reference sequence). The ends were cut back, 0 bases at V and 8 bases at J, with 10 bases in the middle. The CDR3 sequence is 13 residues long.

This clonotype was detected a few times. V is TRBV6-2 or TRBV6-3 and J is TRBJ1-5, with unresolved D. This CDR3 contains 13 residues. Germline CDR1 MNHEY, CDR2 SVGEGT. V was trimmed by 3 bases and J by 9 bases, leaving 12 bases between them. The CDR3 loop is CASSYDRPLPQHF. CDR3 coding DNA: TGTGCCAGCAGTTATGACCGACCTTTGCCCCAGCATTTT.

As concerns this clonotype: This may come from a read error, since a much larger clone is one base off. No conserved phenylalanine or tryptophan is present at the end of the CDR3, so a read error is the likely explanation. The chain joins TRBV24-1 to TRBJ2-3; D remains ambiguous. The V and J ends lost 1 base and 2 bases respectively, with 3 bases between them. Germline V gives CDR1 KGHDR, CDR2 SFDVKD. The CDR3 sequence is 13 residues long. The CDR3 sequence: CATSDFATDTQYS. The CDR3 DNA follows: TGTGCCACCAGTGATTTCGCCACAGATACGCAGTATTCT.

In this sample, this clonotype turned up a few times. The rearrangement links TRBV2 to TRBJ2-3, with TRBD2 identical over 14 bases. This CDR3 has 16 residues. The V segment lost 6 bases and the J segment 3 bases; nucleotides outside the gene matches: 5. Germline V gene data show CDR1 as SNHLY and CDR2 as FYNNEI. The CDR3 reads CASRFGLAGGTDTQYF. The CDR3 DNA reads TGTGCCAGCAGATTCGGACTAGCGGGGGGAACAGATACGCAGTATTTT.

This clonotype was detected once. The chain has TRBV7-2 and TRBJ2-1, with 7 bases matching TRBD1. V was pared by 5 bases and J by 8 bases, with 3 bases of the junction left unmatched. The length of the CDR3 is 12 residues. Looked up from germline, CDR1 is SGHTA and CDR2 is FQGNSA. CDR3 coding DNA: TGTGCCAGCAGCGTCGACAGGGATGAGCAGTTCTTC. Amino acids: CASSVDRDEQFF. The full variable domain, completed using reference TRBV7-2 and TRBJ2-1, is GAGVSQSPSNKVTEKGKDVELRCDPISGHTALYWYRQSLGQGLEFLIYFQGNSAPDKSGLPSDRFSAERTGGSVSTLTIQRTQQEDSAVYLCASSVDRDEQFFGPGTRLTVL.

V is TRBV27 and J is TRBJ2-7; 8 nucleotides match TRBD2. V lost 4 bases and J lost 0; bases outside the gene matches: 5. This CDR3 spans 15 amino acids. The germline CDR1 and CDR2 sequences are MNHEY and SMNVEV (reference sequence). The CDR3 loop reads CASSSQAGVSYEQYF. Written as DNA, the CDR3 is TGTGCCAGCAGTTCACAAGCGGGAGTCTCCTACGAGCAGTACTTC.

The rearrangement links TRBV7-2 to TRBJ2-1; D is perhaps TRBD2 (5 bases). There are 13 residues in the CDR3. The V gene's germline CDR1 is SGHTA and CDR2 FQGNSA. The V gene lost 7 bases and the J gene lost 5 bases, with 12 bases spanning the gap. This chain's CDR3 is CASILLGDNEQFF. CDR3 DNA: TGTGCCAGCATCCTGCTGGGAGACAATGAGCAGTTCTTC.

The chain uses TRBV7-2 and TRBJ2-1; 9 positions agree with TRBD2. V shed 5 bases, J shed 9 bases, and the junction held 8 bases outside the gene matches. The CDR3 loop spans 14 amino acids. In germline, CDR1 is SGHTA, CDR2 FQGNSA. CDR3: CASSKGLAGVEQFF. In nucleotides, the CDR3 is TGTGCCAGCAGCAAAGGTTTAGCGGGAGTTGAGCAGTTCTTC. Based on the CDR3 plus reference TRBV7-2 and TRBJ2-1, the full variable domain is GAGVSQSPSNKVTEKGKDVELRCDPISGHTALYWYRQSLGQGLEFLIYFQGNSAPDKSGLPSDRFSAERTGGSVSTLTIQRTQQEDSAVYLCASSKGLAGVEQFFGPGTRLTVL.

This clonotype was seen many times. The V call is TRBV29-1, the J call TRBJ2-3; a possible D gene is TRBD2 (5 bases). V was cut by 8 bases and J by 1 base, with 16 bases left in between. CDR1 is SQVTM and CDR2 is ANQGSEA in the germline V gene. The CDR3 consists of 14 residues. CDR3 protein: CSIKAGAGTDTQYF. Written as DNA, the CDR3 is TGCAGCATTAAGGCGGGTGCAGGCACAGATACGCAGTATTTT.

The chain joins TRBV9 to TRBJ1-2; a weak D match, TRBD1 (6 bases). This CDR3 is built from 15 residues. Germline V gene sequence: CDR1 SGDLS, CDR2 YYNGEE. V shed 4 bases and J shed 4 bases, with 17 bases lying between them. CDR3 residues: CASSPSDSAPYGYTF. Written as DNA, the CDR3 is TGTGCCAGCAGCCCCTCGGACAGTGCCCCCTATGGCTACACCTTC.

At least ten counts were recorded for this clonotype. The chain has TRBV19 and TRBJ2-2; D possibly uses TRBD1 or TRBD2 (6 bases each). CDR1 and CDR2 from the germline V gene are LNHDA and SQIVND (reference sequence). V was trimmed by 7 bases and J by 2 bases, leaving 20 bases between them. The CDR3 is 17 amino acids. In DNA, the CDR3 is TGTGCCAGTACGCCTGGGGGGCCGCACCTTAACACCGGGGAGCTGTTTTTT. Its translation: CASTPGGPHLNTGELFF.

This clonotype was seen many times. This chain links TRBV28 with TRBJ1-2; no clear D. The ends were cut back, 1 base at V and 7 bases at J, with 10 bases in the middle. The CDR3 is made up of 13 amino acids. Germline loops: CDR1 MDHEN, CDR2 SYDVKM. CDR3 region: CASSLLGGIGYTF. In DNA, the CDR3 is TGTGCCAGCAGTTTATTGGGAGGGATTGGCTACACCTTC.

This clonotype was found many times. The chain employs TRBV15 and TRBJ2-7; D is unresolved. The V and J ends lost 1 base and 2 bases respectively, with 12 bases between them. This CDR3 contains 15 residues. CDR1 is LNHNV and CDR2 is YYDKDF in the germline V gene (reference sequence). The CDR3 is CATSRGVVGTYEQYF. CDR3 DNA sequence: TGTGCCACCAGCAGAGGGGTGGTAGGGACCTACGAGCAGTACTTC. Using reference TRBV15 and TRBJ2-7 for the parts outside the CDR3, the full variable domain is DAMVIQNPRYQVTQFGKPVTLSCSQTLNHNVMYWYQQKSSQAPKLLFHYYDKDFNNEADTPDNFQSRRPNTSFCFLDIRSPGLGDTAMYLCATSRGVVGTYEQYFGPGTRLTVT.

This clonotype has at least ten counts. The chain employs TRBV19 and TRBJ2-3, with a possible D match to TRBD1 (5 bases). V lost 8 bases, J lost 1 base, and 28 bases lay in between. The CDR3 runs 19 residues. Germline lookup yields CDR1 LNHDA and CDR2 SQIVND (reference sequence). The CDR3 region is CASLQGSQSEIWGTDTQYF. In DNA form, the CDR3 reads TGTGCCAGTCTGCAGGGTAGCCAATCAGAGATTTGGGGCACAGATACGCAGTATTTT.

On this clonotype: This may arise from a read error, as a much more abundant clone is one base away. The chain combines TRBV6-2 or TRBV6-3 with TRBJ2-2, with TRBD1 matching 8 bases. In germline, CDR1 is MNHEY, CDR2 SVGEGT. This CDR3 spans 18 amino acids. CDR3 nucleotides: TGTGCCAGCAGCAACCAGACAGGGGCCCGACGCGGCACCGGGGAGCTGATTTTT. This gives the protein CASSNQTGARRGTGELIF.

Many counts were recorded for this clonotype. This sequence joins TRBV11-2 and TRBJ2-4; the match to TRBD1 covers 7 bases. CDR3 length: 17 residues. V gave up 4 bases and J gave up 3 bases; unmatched junction bases: 12. Germline-derived CDR1 and CDR2 are SGHAT and FQNNGV. This chain's CDR3 is CASSSPLTGLNKNIQYF. The DNA of the CDR3 is TGTGCCAGCAGCTCGCCGCTGACAGGGCTGAACAAAAACATTCAGTACTTC.

In this sample, this clonotype turned up a few times. The chain employs TRBV4-2 and TRBJ1-2; D is perhaps TRBD1 (5 bases). This CDR3 is 15 amino acids long. Trimming took off 1 base at V and 8 bases at J, with 17 bases between the two ends. CDR1 and CDR2 from the germline V gene are LGHNA and YNFKEQ. CDR3 residues: CASSQVEAGKRGYTF. The CDR3 nucleotides read TGTGCCAGCAGCCAAGTAGAAGCAGGGAAGAGAGGCTACACCTTC.

J is TRBJ2-7 and V is TRBV5-1; 7 positions agree with TRBD2. V shed 0 bases and J 7 bases; nucleotides not matched to a gene: 16. Germline loops: CDR1 SGHRS, CDR2 YFSETQ. CDR3 length: 17 amino acids. CDR3 in amino acids: CASSLAVVSGLSKEQYF. CDR3 nucleotide sequence: TGCGCCAGCAGCTTGGCCGTCGTTAGCGGGCTTTCGAAGGAGCAGTACTTC.

This clonotype was detected many times. The rearrangement joins TRBV2 to TRBJ1-2, with D possibly TRBD1 on 6 matching bases. This CDR3 region has 12 residues. Germline V CDR1 and CDR2: SNHLY, FYNNEI. V was trimmed by 6 bases and J by 9 bases, leaving 14 bases between them. CDR3 protein: CASRTQGSSYTF. The CDR3 coding sequence is TGTGCCAGCAGGACACAGGGTTCTAGCTACACCTTC.

A few counts support this clonotype. J is TRBJ2-7 and V is TRBV12-5, with D perhaps TRBD2 (6 bases). The V and J ends lost 5 bases and 6 bases respectively, with 23 bases between them. Looked up from germline, CDR1 is LGHNT and CDR2 is FRNRAP. CDR3 length equals 16 residues. CDR3 in DNA: TGTGCTAGTGGTCTGTCAATCGGGGGTCCCCCCGCCGAGCAGTACTTC. It is translated as CASGLSIGGPPAEQYF.

V and J are TRBV20-1 and TRBJ2-6; D gene ambiguous. Trimming shortened V by 6 bases and J by 0 bases, and 3 bases separated the two germline ends. Germline assignment: CDR1 DFQATT and CDR2 SNEGSKA (reference sequence). The CDR3 consists of 12 residues. The CDR3 DNA reads as TGCAGTGCCTACTCTGGGGCCAACGTCCTGACTTTC. It codes for CSAYSGANVLTF.

The table lists this clonotype with a few counts. The CDR3: CASSLSELTEAFF. The CDR3 DNA reads as TGCGCCAGCAGCTTGTCCGAGCTCACTGAAGCTTTCTTT. The chain is built from TRBV5-1 and TRBJ1-1, with D uncertain. The CDR3 is 13 residues long. Germline CDR1 SGHRS, CDR2 YFSETQ. Between the trimmed V and J ends, which lost 1 base and 4 bases, there was a span of 8 bases.

The table lists this clonotype with many counts. The chain is built from TRBV12-3 or TRBV12-4 and TRBJ2-3, with 7 bases fitting TRBD2. The CDR3 contains 17 residues. V lost 5 bases to trimming and J lost 5 bases; unmatched junction nucleotides: 16. CDR3: CASSPPSAGVGKDTQYF. The CDR3 coding sequence is TGTGCCAGCAGTCCCCCCTCGGCGGGAGTTGGGAAAGATACGCAGTATTTT.

This clonotype turned up a few times. This rearrangement joins TRBV7-8 to TRBJ2-5; perhaps TRBD1 as D (7 bases). Germline V lookup: CDR1 SGHVS, CDR2 FQNEAQ. This CDR3 contains 13 residues. Trimming stripped 6 bases from V and 7 bases from J, with 15 bases between. In DNA form, the CDR3 reads TGTGCCAGCAGTCAGGGGGGCGCTCCGACCCAGTACTTC. This sequence encodes CASSQGGAPTQYF.

Many counts were recorded for this clonotype. The rearrangement joins TRBV7-8 to TRBJ2-1; the match to TRBD1 covers 7 bases. J was trimmed by 2 bases and V by 5 bases; bases with no gene match: 0. There are 13 residues in the CDR3. In germline, CDR1 is SGHVS, CDR2 FQNEAQ. Here the CDR3 reads CASSQGAYNEQFF. In nucleotides, the CDR3 is TGTGCCAGCAGCCAGGGGGCCTACAATGAGCAGTTCTTC. The full variable domain, with the rest looked up from reference TRBV7-8 and TRBJ2-1, is GAGVSQSPRYKVAKRGQDVALRCDPISGHVSLFWYQQALGQGPEFLTYFQNEAQLDKSGLPSDRFFAERPEGSVSTLKIQRTQQEDSAVYLCASSQGAYNEQFFGPGTRLTVL.

This clonotype was observed at least ten times. The chain combines TRBV7-2 with TRBJ2-2; 9 positions match TRBD2. The germline gives CDR1 SGHTA, CDR2 FQGNSA. The CDR3 has 16 residues. V gave up 5 bases and J gave up 6 bases; unmatched junction bases: 10. The CDR3: CASSVQSGGSAGELFF. For the CDR3, the DNA is TGTGCCAGCAGCGTGCAGAGCGGGGGGAGTGCCGGGGAGCTGTTTTTT.

This clonotype was counted at least ten times. V is TRBV6-2 or TRBV6-3 and J is TRBJ2-3; 12 bases map to TRBD2. CDR3 length equals 16 residues. The germline CDR1 and CDR2 sequences are MNHEY and SVGEGT. Trimming removed 4 bases from V and 10 bases from J; junction bases left unmatched: 12. Written as DNA, the CDR3 is TGTGCCAGCAGTTCCCTGACTAGCGGGAGAGGCGCGCCGCAGTATTTT. Amino acids: CASSSLTSGRGAPQYF.

This clonotype was detected many times. The chain joins TRBV5-1 to TRBJ2-7; 10 bases align to TRBD2. The CDR3 runs 16 residues. In germline, CDR1 is SGHRS, CDR2 YFSETQ. Trimming cost V 1 base and J 4 bases; bases outside gene matches: 8. The CDR3 nucleotides read TGCGCCAGCAGCTTGCCCCCGGGACTAGCGTTATACGAGCAGTACTTC. It encodes CASSLPPGLALYEQYF.

The rearrangement links TRBV5-1 to TRBJ2-2; 8 bases are a match to TRBD2. The J segment lost 4 bases and the V segment lost 1 base, leaving 6 bases of the junction unmatched. Per germline, CDR1 SGHRS and CDR2 YFSETQ. The CDR3 is 16 residues long. In DNA, the CDR3 is TGCGCCAGCAGCTTGACAGCGGGAGTGGGCACCGGGGAGCTGTTTTTT. Translated: CASSLTAGVGTGELFF. The whole variable domain, remainder taken from reference TRBV5-1 and TRBJ2-2, is KAGVTQTPRYLIKTRGQQVTLSCSPISGHRSVSWYQQTPGQGLQFLFEYFSETQRNKGNFPGRFSGRQFSNSRSEMNVSTLELGDSALYLCASSLTAGVGTGELFFGEGSRLTVL.